This TCR beta chain was identified during a study of neurological immune-mediated disorders. Study results and caveats: A possible signature appeared as one related-CDR3 cluster, in which phylogenetic grouping placed the repertoires of 18 of 34 multiple sclerosis patients. No sharing of CDR3 amino acid sequences was observed among expanded clones across subjects, suggesting private repertoires in all groups.

With 10-nucleotide random UMIs, 5'RACE was used to make the cDNA. MiXCR was run by TCRdb on the 5' RACE reads, yielding one entry per CDR3 protein. The sample records 65,000 to 95,000 distinct CDR3 sequences, approximately 6% being singletons. To note about this clonotype: Its specificity is not known.

This CDR3 spans 13 amino acids. J was trimmed by 7 bases and V by 7 bases; bases with no gene match: 4. Per the germline V gene, CDR1 is MNHNS and CDR2 is SASEGT. Time point here: longitudinal time-point 2. Sequenced material: PBMCs. The chain employs TRBV6-1 and TRBJ2-1; 10 bases line up with TRBD2. The sequence came from a woman aged 60-75 years with multiple sclerosis. DNA for the CDR3: TGTGCCAGCATAGCGGGGGGTTGGAATGAGCAGTTCTTC. Its translation: CASIAGGWNEQFF.